Presented here are 14 T cell receptor beta chains from one specimen sequenced in a study of blood T cell repertoires in COVID-19. Generated by immunoSEQ multiplex PCR, the TCRdb table keeps only in-frame clones and is missing some. The sample shows roughly 200,000 clones, 70% to 90% of them seen only once. The sample consisted of peripheral blood. The source of these receptors is a man aged 55 to 70 with active or convalescent COVID-19.

The genes are TRBV19 and TRBJ1-4; 8 bases match TRBD1. CDR1 LNHDA and CDR2 SQIVND come from the germline V gene (reference sequence). V dropped 2 bases and J dropped 3; count of bases not matched to a gene: 8. The length of the CDR3 is 17 residues. The CDR3 reads CASSITGQGAANEKLFF. The DNA of the CDR3 is TGTGCCAGTAGTATAACGGGCCAGGGGGCTGCTAATGAAAAACTGTTTTTT. Using reference TRBV19 and TRBJ1-4 for the parts outside the CDR3, the full variable domain is DGGITQSPKYLFRKEGQNVTLSCEQNLNHDAMYWYRQDPGQGLRLIYYSQIVNDFQKGDIAEGYSVSREKKESFPLTVTSAQKNPTAFYLCASSITGQGAANEKLFFGSGTQLSVL.

This clone was recorded only once. The chain carries TRBV2 and TRBJ1-5, with unresolved D. CDR1 and CDR2 from the germline V gene are SNHLY and FYNNEI. The V end was cut by 0 bases, the J end by 8 bases, with 14 bases between. CDR3 length: 15 amino acids. The CDR3 sequence is CASSEATGIEEPQHF. The CDR3 coding sequence is TGTGCCAGCAGTGAAGCGACGGGAATTGAGGAGCCCCAGCATTTT. Supplemented by reference TRBV2 and TRBJ1-5, the full variable domain reads EPEVTQTPSHQVTQMGQEVILRCVPISNHLYFYWYRQILGQKVEFLVSFYNNEISEKSEIFDDQFSVERPDGSNFTLKIRSTKLEDSAMYFCASSEATGIEEPQHFGDGTRLSIL.

The chain joins TRBV10-3 to TRBJ1-1; 7 bases are a match to TRBD1. CDR3 length equals 13 residues. Per the germline V gene, CDR1 is ENHRY and CDR2 is SYGVKD. V shed 4 bases, J shed 3 bases, and the junction held 2 bases outside the gene matches. The CDR3 loop is CAISAGTDTEAFF. As DNA, the CDR3 is TGTGCCATCAGTGCGGGGACAGACACTGAAGCTTTCTTT.

Notes on this clone: One end of the junction varies from germline; a read error may be responsible. The chain links TRBV27 to TRBJ2-4; 7 bases match TRBD1. Germline V gene lookup returns CDR1 MNHEY and CDR2 SMNVEV (reference sequence). This CDR3 contains 13 residues. The CDR3 DNA sequence: TGTGCCAGCAGTGGGACAGCCCAAAACATTCAGTACTTC. Its protein is CASSGTAQNIQYF.

The gene calls are TRBV6-5 and TRBJ2-7, with 10 bases aligning to TRBD1. The CDR3 runs 14 residues. Trimming removed 8 bases from V and 6 bases from J; junction bases left unmatched: 10. Germline CDR1 and CDR2: MNHEY and SVGAGI. CDR3 nucleotides: TGTGCCAGCGGAAGGGGGGACAGGGGCCGCGAGCAGTACTTC. Its protein is CASGRGDRGREQYF.

DNA of the CDR3: TGTGCCAGTAGTATATCGATATTTGGGACAGTCAATCAGCCCCAGCATTTT. It yields the protein CASSISIFGTVNQPQHF. The rearrangement joins TRBV19 to TRBJ1-5; 7 bases agree with TRBD1. The CDR3 runs 17 residues. The V gene's germline CDR1 is LNHDA and CDR2 SQIVND (reference sequence). Trimming took 2 bases from V and 3 from J; bases not matched to a gene: 10.

The V call is TRBV7-9, the J call TRBJ2-1, with D possibly TRBD2 on 6 matching bases. Trimming shortened V by 4 bases and J by 6 bases, and 13 bases separated the two germline ends. Germline CDR1 and CDR2: SEHNR and FQNEAQ (reference sequence). The CDR3 is 14 residues long. The CDR3 region is CASSSAGTSNEQFF. The CDR3 nucleotides are TGTGCCAGCAGCTCAGCCGGGACTTCCAATGAGCAGTTCTTC.

In its sample, this clone was seen once. The chain recombines TRBV14 with TRBJ1-3; no reliable D call. The V and J ends lost 5 bases and 0 bases respectively, with 11 bases between them. The CDR3 is 15 amino acids. Germline lookup yields CDR1 SGHDN and CDR2 FVKESK. The CDR3 nucleotides read TGTGCCAGCAGCTTCGTAGATCCCTCTGGAAACACCATATATTTT. Translated, it gives CASSFVDPSGNTIYF. The variable domain in full, with the rest retrieved from reference TRBV14 and TRBJ1-3, is EAGVTQFPSHSVIEKGQTVTLRCDPISGHDNLYWYRRVMGKEIKFLLHFVKESKQDESGMPNNRFLAERTGGTYSTLKVQPAELEDSGVYFCASSFVDPSGNTIYFGEGSWLTVV.

This clone was observed a single time. This chain links TRBV5-7 with TRBJ1-1; 8 bases match TRBD1. TRBV5-7 is treated as an ORF (open reading frame) with a function not yet certain. Trimming removed 4 bases from V and 4 bases from J; junction bases left unmatched: 9. The CDR3 has 15 amino acids. The CDR3 sequence is CASSHGQGGGTEAFF. The CDR3 nucleotides are TGTGCCAGCAGCCACGGACAGGGCGGCGGCACTGAAGCTTTCTTT.

The chain employs TRBV7-9 and TRBJ1-5, with no clear D. The germline V and J ends were trimmed by 5 bases and 2 bases, with 7 bases remaining between them. CDR1 is SEHNR and CDR2 is FQNEAQ in the germline V gene (reference sequence). The CDR3 sequence is 13 residues long. DNA of the CDR3: TGTGCCAGCAGCCTTACAGGCAATCAGCCCCAGCATTTT. Its protein is CASSLTGNQPQHF.

The chain has TRBV7-2 and TRBJ1-5; 7 bases are a match to TRBD1. Germline trimming cut 3 bases from V and 5 bases from J; bases unmatched to any gene: 1. There are 13 residues in the CDR3. Germline V gene data show CDR1 as SGHTA and CDR2 as FQGNSA. CDR3 in DNA: TGTGCCAGCAGCTTTCAGGGGGATCAGCCCCAGCATTTT. Protein: CASSFQGDQPQHF.

The count of this clone is one. J is TRBJ2-2 and V is TRBV13, with 7 bases fitting TRBD2. Trimming at V came to 4 bases and at J to 1 base, leaving 6 bases not matched to a gene. Looked up from germline, CDR1 is PRHDT and CDR2 is FYEKMQ (reference sequence). This CDR3 contains 16 residues. In DNA form, the CDR3 reads TGTGCCAGCAGCTGGGGCCAGCGGGGGAACACCGGGGAGCTGTTTTTT. Translation gives CASSWGQRGNTGELFF.

V usage is TRBV6-5 and J usage is TRBJ2-2; 7 bases fit TRBD1. Germline lookup yields CDR1 MNHEY and CDR2 SVGAGI. The CDR3 extends over 15 amino acids. The junction had 8 bases not matched to a gene; V was cut back by 4 bases and J by 6 bases. The CDR3: CASSSPIRGSGELFF. Written as DNA, the CDR3 is TGTGCCAGCAGTTCGCCAATCAGGGGGTCCGGGGAGCTGTTTTTT.

CDR3 in DNA: TGTGCCACCAGCACGGGACTAGCGGGGGGGCACGAGACCCAGTACTTC. Its translation is CATSTGLAGGHETQYF. The chain joins TRBV15 to TRBJ2-5; 16 nucleotides match TRBD2. CDR1 and CDR2 from the germline V gene are LNHNV and YYDKDF (reference sequence). V shed 4 bases and J 5 bases; nucleotides not matched to a gene: 4. The CDR3 is 16 residues long.